This TCR beta chain was recovered during a study of cytomegalovirus exposure and HLA in healthy donors. PCR used 60 Vbeta primers and 13 Jbeta primers. Clones were read by immunoSEQ multiplex PCR, and TCRdb kept only the in-frame ones, dropping some. Among around 120,000 clones, about 80% were seen once, and the ten largest hold just over 1%. This CDR3 is 14 amino acids long. Germline CDR1 and CDR2: MNHEY and SMNVEV (reference sequence). V lost 2 bases and J lost 3, with 11 bases in between. The V and J genes are TRBV27 and TRBJ2-7, with D possibly matching TRBD1 (5 bases). The sample taken for sequencing was PBMCs. The source of this sequence is a human donor in good health. CDR3 loop: CASSLGAGNYEQYF. CDR3 DNA: TGTGCCAGCAGTTTAGGGGCAGGAAACTACGAGCAGTACTTC.